The 22 T cell receptor beta chains reported below all come from one sample, sequenced in a study of T-cell memory formation after mild COVID-19. TCRdb processed the 5' RACE reads anew with MiXCR; each CDR3 protein has one entry. The sample yields a few hundred thousand distinct CDR3 sequences, 28% seen once. The sample taken for sequencing was PBMCs or a T cell subset sorted from them (not recorded which). The receptors were gathered from an adult woman who had mild COVID-19 (a few samples of this study predate the infection). Cell type and time point are not known.

V usage is TRBV12-3 or TRBV12-4 and J usage is TRBJ2-7; D assignment may be TRBD1 or TRBD2 (5 bases each). V lost 4 bases to trimming and J lost 2 bases, with 12 bases between them. CDR3 length equals 14 residues. The CDR3 region is CASSYTQGPYEQYF. CDR3 sequence (DNA): TGTGCCAGCAGTTATACGCAGGGACCCTACGAGCAGTACTTC.

This clonotype was detected many times. The chain employs TRBV5-1 and TRBJ2-5, with 7 nucleotides matching TRBD2. Germline V lookup: CDR1 SGHRS, CDR2 YFSETQ. V lost 0 bases, J lost 5 bases, and 4 bases stayed unmatched. The CDR3 loop spans 14 amino acids. The DNA of the CDR3 is TGCGCCAGCAGCTTGGCGGGAGGAGAGGAGACCCAGTACTTC. Translating it yields CASSLAGGEETQYF.

This chain joins TRBV7-9 and TRBJ2-1; TRBD2 might be the D (5 bases). Germline assignment: CDR1 SEHNR and CDR2 FQNEAQ (reference sequence). The CDR3 totals 14 residues. The germline V and J ends were trimmed by 1 base and 13 bases, with 17 bases remaining between them. The CDR3 protein is CASSLVLAGEKQFF. The DNA for the CDR3 is TGTGCCAGCAGCTTAGTTCTAGCCGGGGAGAAACAGTTCTTC.

This clonotype has a handful of counts. This sequence joins TRBV12-3 or TRBV12-4 and TRBJ2-1; 7 bases line up with TRBD2. The CDR3 contains 13 residues. V shed 3 bases and J 8 bases; nucleotides not matched to a gene: 4. The CDR3 DNA follows: TGTGCCAGCAGTTTGGGGGGGTACGATGAGCAGTTCTTC. It specifies CASSLGGYDEQFF.

The chain uses TRBV6-5 and TRBJ2-3, with D tentatively TRBD2 (6 bases). Trimming left V 8 bases short and J 5 bases short, with 14 bases between. CDR1 and CDR2 from the germline V gene are MNHEY and SVGAGI. This CDR3 has 13 amino acids. The CDR3 is CASRPGGVDTQYF. The CDR3 DNA reads TGTGCCAGCCGCCCCGGCGGGGTAGATACGCAGTATTTT.

This clonotype was detected a few times. The chain couples TRBV20-1 to TRBJ1-6, with TRBD1 matching over 7 bases. The CDR3 totals 16 residues. Trimming at V came to 0 bases and at J to 5 bases, leaving 7 bases not matched to a gene. Germline V lookup: CDR1 DFQATT, CDR2 SNEGSKA (reference sequence). The DNA for the CDR3 is TGCAGTGCTAGAGATCGCTGGGGGACAGATAATTCACCCCTCCACTTT. Protein sequence: CSARDRWGTDNSPLHF.

The CDR3 sequence is CASSRDSGQPQHF. The CDR3 nucleotides are TGTGCCAGCTCACGGGACAGCGGACAGCCCCAGCATTTT. This chain connects TRBV18 to TRBJ1-5, with 7 positions matching TRBD1. Unmatched junction bases numbered 4, after V lost 4 bases and J lost 7 bases. Looked up from germline, CDR1 is KGHSH and CDR2 is LQKENI. The CDR3 contains 13 residues.

This clonotype showed up just once. The chain joins TRBV6-7 to TRBJ1-5, with D maybe TRBD1 (5 bases). TRBV6-7 is recorded as an ORF, its role being uncertain. The V gene lost 2 bases and the J gene lost 0 bases, with 14 bases spanning the gap. This CDR3 has 17 residues. This CDR3 reads CASSYGPTGDSNQPQHF. As DNA, the CDR3 is TGTGCCAGCAGTTACGGTCCTACAGGAGATAGCAATCAGCCCCAGCATTTT.

The chain combines TRBV2 with TRBJ1-5, with D possibly being TRBD1 (6 bases). The V gene lost 3 bases and the J gene lost 3 bases, with 12 bases spanning the gap. From germline, CDR1 is SNHLY and CDR2 FYNNEI. CDR3 size: 15 residues. The CDR3 reads CASSDRGAPNQPQHF. DNA of the CDR3: TGTGCCAGCAGTGATCGGGGGGCCCCCAATCAGCCCCAGCATTTT.

This clonotype came up a few times. The genes are TRBV9 and TRBJ2-7; unclear D gene. There are 14 residues in the CDR3. V lost 0 bases and J 1 base, leaving 8 bases between the germline ends. The germline V gene has CDR1 SGDLS and CDR2 YYNGEE. As DNA, the CDR3 is TGTGCCAGCAGCGTAGGAGACGGATCCTACGAGCAGTACTTC. Amino acids: CASSVGDGSYEQYF. Filled out from reference TRBV9 and TRBJ2-7, the complete variable domain reads DSGVTQTPKHLITATGQRVTLRCSPRSGDLSVYWYQQSLDQGLQFLIQYYNGEERAKGNILERFSAQQFPDLHSELNLSSLELGDSALYFCASSVGDGSYEQYFGPGTRLTVT.

The V and J genes are TRBV9 and TRBJ1-2; D perhaps matches TRBD1 (5 bases). Germline assignment: CDR1 SGDLS and CDR2 YYNGEE. This CDR3 has 14 residues. Trimming removed 2 bases at V and 4 bases at J, with 12 bases between. This CDR3 reads CASSVSGGLYGYTF. The CDR3, as DNA: TGTGCCAGCAGCGTGAGTGGGGGACTCTATGGCTACACCTTC.

The rearrangement links TRBV4-1 to TRBJ1-1; D gene ambiguous. Trimming left V 0 bases short and J 9 bases short, with 11 bases between. The CDR3 length is 13 residues. The germline V gene has CDR1 MGHRA and CDR2 YSYEKL. Here the CDR3 DNA reads TGCGCCAGCAGCCAAGATTATTCGCAAAAAGCTTTCTTT. It yields the protein CASSQDYSQKAFF.

This chain connects TRBV6-2 or TRBV6-3 to TRBJ2-1; TRBD2 matches at 13 bases. From germline, CDR1 is MNHEY and CDR2 SVGEGT. This CDR3 has 17 amino acids. The junction had 13 bases not matched to a gene; V was cut back by 7 bases and J by 7 bases. As DNA, the CDR3 is TGTGCCAGCACCCAACAACTAGCGGGAGGGCCGGGTAATGAGCAGTTCTTC. Residues: CASTQQLAGGPGNEQFF.

There are a few counts of this clonotype. The gene calls are TRBV7-2 and TRBJ2-4; 7 positions match TRBD1. From germline, CDR1 is SGHTA and CDR2 FQGNSA. The length of the CDR3 is 15 residues. V lost 4 bases, J lost 4 bases, and 7 bases stayed unmatched. CDR3 sequence: CASSSAGTVKNIQYF. CDR3 DNA sequence: TGTGCCAGCAGCTCGGCCGGGACAGTTAAAAACATTCAGTACTTC. Based on the CDR3 plus reference TRBV7-2 and TRBJ2-4, the full variable domain is GAGVSQSPSNKVTEKGKDVELRCDPISGHTALYWYRQSLGQGLEFLIYFQGNSAPDKSGLPSDRFSAERTGGSVSTLTIQRTQQEDSAVYLCASSSAGTVKNIQYFGAGTRLSVL.

There are a few counts of this clonotype. V usage is TRBV11-1 and J usage is TRBJ2-4; D remains unclear. Germline CDR1 SGHAT, CDR2 FQDESV (reference sequence). The CDR3 runs to 17 residues. V lost 5 bases to trimming and J lost 0 bases, with 17 bases between them. The CDR3 DNA is TGTGCCAGCAGCCTGCGTGCCATGGGTGTAGCCAAAAACATTCAGTACTTC. This gives the protein CASSLRAMGVAKNIQYF.

The V and J genes are TRBV5-5 and TRBJ2-4; D gene unclear. The CDR3 runs 16 residues. V was clipped by 2 bases and J by 0 bases, with 12 bases between them. Germline V gene lookup returns CDR1 SGHKS and CDR2 YYEKEE (reference sequence). DNA of the CDR3: TGTGCCAGCAGCTTAGAAGGATCGTTAGCCAAAAACATTCAGTACTTC. Its translation: CASSLEGSLAKNIQYF. The full variable domain, with the rest looked up from reference TRBV5-5 and TRBJ2-4, is DAGVTQSPTHLIKTRGQQVTLRCSPISGHKSVSWYQQVLGQGPQFIFQYYEKEERGRGNFPDRFSARQFPNYSSELNVNALLLGDSALYLCASSLEGSLAKNIQYFGAGTRLSVL.

CDR3 nucleotides: TGTGCCAGCAGCATGACAGGGGGTACGTATCAGCCCCAGCATTTT. Its translation: CASSMTGGTYQPQHF. The rearrangement uses TRBV5-5 and TRBJ1-5; 9 bases are a match to TRBD1. The CDR3 is 15 residues long. Germline V lookup: CDR1 SGHKS, CDR2 YYEKEE (reference sequence). Trimming at V came to 4 bases and at J to 5 bases, leaving 7 bases not matched to a gene.

The rearrangement uses TRBV7-9 and TRBJ2-1, with D tentatively TRBD2 (6 bases). The V end was cut by 3 bases, the J end by 9 bases, with 24 bases between. Per the germline V gene, CDR1 is SEHNR and CDR2 is FQNEAQ (reference sequence). There are 17 residues in the CDR3. Here the CDR3 DNA reads TGTGCCAGCAGCTTGGGTCCGGGACGGGGGTCGGGGGTTGAGCAGTTCTTC. Its translation is CASSLGPGRGSGVEQFF.

This clonotype was counted between two and nine times. The genes are TRBV7-9 and TRBJ2-2, with unresolved D. The CDR3 contains 17 residues. The ends were cut back, 5 bases at V and 8 bases at J, with 24 bases in the middle. CDR1 is SEHNR and CDR2 is FQNEAQ in the germline V gene (reference sequence). Here the CDR3 DNA reads TGTGCCAGCAGCCCAGAGACGAGCCAGTTATCCATGGGGGAGCTGTTTTTT. Protein product: CASSPETSQLSMGELFF.

The chain combines TRBV5-1 with TRBJ2-3, with 10 bases matching TRBD1. Germline trimming cut 4 bases from V and 5 bases from J; bases unmatched to any gene: 7. The CDR3 loop spans 15 amino acids. Germline CDR1 and CDR2: SGHRS and YFSETQ. CDR3 loop: CASSPGTGEGDTQYF. CDR3 nucleotide sequence: TGCGCCAGCAGCCCCGGGACAGGGGAAGGAGATACGCAGTATTTT. Full variable domain (missing parts from reference TRBV5-1 and TRBJ2-3): KAGVTQTPRYLIKTRGQQVTLSCSPISGHRSVSWYQQTPGQGLQFLFEYFSETQRNKGNFPGRFSGRQFSNSRSEMNVSTLELGDSALYLCASSPGTGEGDTQYFGPGTRLTVL.

The V call is TRBV7-9, the J call TRBJ2-1; D gene uncertain. Trimming shortened V by 3 bases and J by 2 bases, and 17 bases separated the two germline ends. The CDR3 contains 17 residues. In germline, CDR1 is SEHNR, CDR2 FQNEAQ (reference sequence). CDR3 in amino acids: CASSFFRDIWTYNEQFF. DNA for the CDR3: TGTGCCAGCAGCTTTTTTAGAGACATTTGGACCTACAATGAGCAGTTCTTC.

A few counts support this clonotype. J is TRBJ2-7 and V is TRBV7-9; D might be TRBD1 or TRBD2, each matching 6 bases. The germline CDR1 and CDR2 sequences are SEHNR and FQNEAQ (reference sequence). V was clipped by 5 bases and J by 4 bases, with 15 bases between them. The CDR3 loop spans 14 amino acids. CDR3 in amino acids: CASSPAQGGYEQYF. DNA of the CDR3: TGTGCCAGCAGCCCCGCGCAAGGGGGGTACGAGCAGTACTTC.